This TCR beta chain came from a study of blood T cells in healthy people across ages. Notes on the study in general: Age showed a roughly linear inverse relationship with TCR beta diversity per million T cells. With naive T cell percentage, TCR beta diversity showed a strong correlation.

A sample-barcoded 5' primer and a J-beta primer mix were used in a second PCR of roughly 7 to 11 cycles. TCRdb reprocessed the 5' RACE reads via MiXCR and lists one record per CDR3 protein. The sample has around 990,000 distinct CDR3 sequences; roughly two fifths are singletons. There are many counts of this clonotype. The antigen is not known. CDR1 is SGDLS, CDR2 YYNGEE, per germline. V was pared by 0 bases and J by 4 bases, with 4 bases of the junction left unmatched. The CDR3 length is 16 residues. Material for sequencing was blood. The gene calls are TRBV9 and TRBJ2-3; TRBD2 matches at 11 bases. This TCR was sampled from a man aged 18-30 years in good health. CDR3 nucleotide sequence: TGTGCCAGCAGCGTAGTGGGGACTAGCGGATCAGATACGCAGTATTTT. Amino acids: CASSVVGTSGSDTQYF.